A selection of T cell receptor beta chains follows, all from one sample in a study of blood T cell repertoires in COVID-19. Measured with immunoSEQ multiplex PCR; TCRdb has only the in-frame clones, and not every one. The sample shows some 370,000 clones, roughly 90% of them seen only once. The material sequenced was peripheral blood. The receptors stem from a man between 40 and 49 years old with acute or convalescent COVID-19. Each CDR3 is given with its conserved first and last residue. D genes are given only for firm matches. Size is stated for part of the rows, as once, few or many counts, or as a class when the clone is expanded.

clone_size	j_call	v_call	d_call	cdr3_aa	cdr3_nt
-	TRBJ2-7	TRBV6-5	-	CASSIQGLREQYF	TGTGCCAGCAGTATACAGGGTCTACGCGAGCAGTACTTC
-	TRBJ1-3	TRBV7-9	-	CASSPRTFTGNTIYF	TGTGCCAGCAGCCCGAGAACGTTTACTGGAAACACCATATATTTT
-	TRBJ2-5	TRBV29-1	TRBD2	CSVQQAGVETQYF	TGCAGCGTTCAGCAGGCGGGGGTGGAGACCCAGTACTTC
once	TRBJ1-3	TRBV18	TRBD1	CASSPPSGGTGNTIYF	TGTGCCAGCTCACCACCATCAGGGGGGACTGGAAACACCATATATTTT
once	TRBJ1-1	TRBV30	-	CAWSQDRTLNTEAFF	TGTGCCTGGAGTCAAGACAGGACACTGAACACTGAAGCTTTCTTT
-	TRBJ1-4	TRBV30	-	CAWSQGLSATNEKLFF	TGTGCCTGGAGTCAGGGATTATCTGCAACTAATGAAAAACTGTTTTTT
-	TRBJ2-5	TRBV3-1/TRBV3-2	-	CASSQVRGGEIQETQYF	TGTGCCAGCAGCCAAGTCCGGGGCGGGGAGATACAAGAGACCCAGTACTTC
-	TRBJ1-1	TRBV28	-	CASIRESRTEAFF	TGTGCCAGCATTCGGGAATCGCGGACTGAAGCTTTCTTT
-	TRBJ1-2	TRBV2	TRBD1	CASIGVRRGRGDGYTF	TGTGCCAGCATTGGGGTTCGGAGGGGGCGTGGAGATGGCTACACCTTC
-	TRBJ1-2	TRBV5-6	TRBD1	CASSLAGQGNYGYTF	TGTGCCAGCAGCTTGGCGGGACAGGGTAACTATGGCTACACCTTC
-	TRBJ2-1	TRBV5-6	TRBD2	CASSGLVPGLASFNEQFF	TGTGCCAGCAGCGGATTAGTACCGGGACTAGCGTCTTTCAATGAGCAGTTCTTC
-	TRBJ2-2	TRBV5-1	TRBD1	CASSLDGGQGVTGELFF	TGCGCCAGCAGCTTGGACGGGGGACAGGGGGTTACCGGGGAGCTGTTTTTT
-	TRBJ2-5	TRBV9	-	CASSVRQDQETQYF	TGTGCCAGCAGCGTACGACAGGACCAAGAGACCCAGTACTTC
-	TRBJ1-6	TRBV6-1	-	CASSETNNSPLHF	TGTGCCAGCAGTGAAACTAATAATTCACCCCTCCACTTT
-	TRBJ2-1	TRBV9	-	CASSSRLGPYNEQFF	TGTGCCAGCAGCTCAAGACTAGGGCCCTACAATGAGCAGTTCTTC
-	TRBJ2-1	TRBV4-3	TRBD2	CASSLLAGGIDEQFF	TGCGCCAGCAGCCTACTAGCGGGGGGGATCGATGAGCAGTTCTTC
-	TRBJ1-2	TRBV18	-	CASSPRNRADYGYTF	TGTGCCAGCTCACCACGTAACAGGGCAGACTATGGCTACACCTTC
-	TRBJ2-1	TRBV28	TRBD2	CASSPWTSGGANEQFF	TGTGCCAGCAGTCCGTGGACTAGCGGGGGGGCAAATGAGCAGTTCTTC
-	TRBJ2-3	TRBV18	-	CASSRLGVLLRGPYTDTQYF	TGTGCCAGCTCACGCCTGGGTGTCTTGTTGCGGGGGCCTTACACAGATACGCAGTATTTT
few	TRBJ1-1	TRBV4-1	-	CASSLQGANTEAFF	TGCGCCAGCAGTCTACAGGGAGCGAACACTGAAGCTTTCTTT
once	TRBJ2-3	TRBV10-3	TRBD2	CATAGTSESTDTQYF	TGTGCCACCGCCGGGACTAGCGAGAGCACAGATACGCAGTATTTT
-	TRBJ1-1	TRBV11-3	-	CASSLTTGTPNTEAFF	TGTGCCAGCAGCTTGACAACCGGGACACCGAACACTGAAGCTTTCTTT
-	TRBJ1-5	TRBV7-9	TRBD1	CASSLWDRGPNQPQHF	TGTGCCAGCAGCTTGTGGGACAGGGGGCCCAATCAGCCCCAGCATTTT
-	TRBJ2-4	TRBV6-4	TRBD1	CASSDWGTGGIGNIQYF	TGTGCCAGCAGTGACTGGGGGACAGGGGGTATTGGAAACATTCAGTACTTC
-	TRBJ1-6	TRBV18	-	CASSPSQGRSPLHF	TGTGCCAGCTCACCCTCACAGGGACGTTCACCCCTCCACTTT
-	TRBJ2-1	TRBV19	TRBD2	CASSRAGGLASYNEQFF	TGTGCCAGTAGTCGAGCGGGAGGGCTAGCCTCCTACAATGAGCAGTTCTTC
-	TRBJ2-1	TRBV4-1	-	CASSQVLGNEQFF	TGCGCCAGCAGCCAAGTTCTAGGCAATGAGCAGTTCTTC
-	TRBJ1-5	TRBV7-8	-	CASSLGTSLYSNQPQHF	TGTGCCAGCAGCTTAGGGACATCACTTTATAGCAATCAGCCCCAGCATTTT
-	TRBJ1-3	TRBV15	-	CATSREIGSAPAGNTIYF	TGTGCCACCAGCAGAGAAATCGGGTCGGCGCCAGCCGGGAACACCATATATTTT
-	TRBJ1-2	TRBV5-4	-	CASSLALLREGYGYTF	TGTGCCAGCAGCTTGGCCCTGCTCAGGGAGGGTTATGGCTACACCTTC
-	TRBJ2-7	TRBV28	TRBD2	CASAAGESTYEQYF	TGTGCCAGCGCTGCGGGGGAGTCGACCTACGAGCAGTACTTC
-	TRBJ1-2	TRBV19	TRBD1	CASSIYTGDLRRSGYTF	TGTGCCAGTAGTATATATACAGGGGACTTACGTAGGAGCGGCTACACCTTC
-	TRBJ1-2	TRBV15	-	CATSRDRQAVGYGYTF	TGTGCCACCAGCAGAGATCGACAGGCAGTTGGCTATGGCTACACCTTC
-	TRBJ2-7	TRBV2	-	CASSEGLQEYYEQYF	TGTGCCAGCAGTGAAGGGTTACAGGAATACTACGAGCAGTACTTC
-	TRBJ1-5	TRBV28	-	CASSLFPNAGSNQPQHF	TGTGCCAGCAGTTTATTCCCTAACGCAGGGAGCAATCAGCCCCAGCATTTT
-	TRBJ2-2	TRBV9	TRBD1	CASSVPRDSPSPFLTGELFF	TGTGCCAGCAGCGTCCCCCGGGACAGCCCCTCTCCATTCCTGACCGGGGAGCTGTTTTTT
few	TRBJ1-1	TRBV7-9	-	CASSLGSRGTEAFF	TGTGCCAGCAGCTTAGGGTCCCGCGGAACTGAAGCTTTCTTT
-	TRBJ2-3	TRBV4-3	-	CASSPSTGQGSTDTQYF	TGCGCCAGCAGCCCGTCTACAGGGCAGGGGAGCACAGATACGCAGTATTTT